The clone carrying this T cell receptor beta chain appeared once. Antigen unknown. This entry comes from a study of graft-versus-host responses after intestinal transplantation. Study outcomes and limitations: GvH clones were identified in recipient marrow, with some first appearing in ileum or blood.

V shed 6 bases, J shed 6 bases, and the junction held 7 bases outside the gene matches. The CDR3 extends over 13 amino acids. Germline V CDR1 and CDR2: KGHSH, LQKENI. Libraries were prepared by immunoSEQ multiplex PCR; TCRdb keeps only in-frame clonotypes and omits some of them. Altogether just under 50,000 clones are present, approximately 88% being singletons, with the ten largest covering about 0.42%. The receptor comes from a human donor who was the organ donor for an intestinal transplant. The rearrangement uses TRBV18 and TRBJ1-2; TRBD1 matches 7 bases. The material sequenced was unstimulated CD4+ T cells sorted from spleen or lymph node cells, taken before transplant. Here the CDR3 reads CASSATGPDGYTF. The CDR3 region has the DNA TGTGCCAGCTCTGCGACAGGGCCGGATGGCTACACCTTC.